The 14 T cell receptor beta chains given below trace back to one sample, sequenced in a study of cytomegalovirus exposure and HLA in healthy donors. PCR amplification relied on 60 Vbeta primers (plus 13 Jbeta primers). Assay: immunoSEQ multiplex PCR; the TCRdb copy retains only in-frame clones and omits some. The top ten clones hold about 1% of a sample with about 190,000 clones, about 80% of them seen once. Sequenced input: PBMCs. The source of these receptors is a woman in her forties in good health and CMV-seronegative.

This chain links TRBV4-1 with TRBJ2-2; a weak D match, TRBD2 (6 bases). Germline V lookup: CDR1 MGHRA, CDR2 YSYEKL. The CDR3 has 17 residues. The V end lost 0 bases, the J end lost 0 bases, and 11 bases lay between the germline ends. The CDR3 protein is CASSQERGTANTGELFF. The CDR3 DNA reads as TGCGCCAGCAGCCAAGAACGGGGGACGGCGAACACCGGGGAGCTGTTTTTT.

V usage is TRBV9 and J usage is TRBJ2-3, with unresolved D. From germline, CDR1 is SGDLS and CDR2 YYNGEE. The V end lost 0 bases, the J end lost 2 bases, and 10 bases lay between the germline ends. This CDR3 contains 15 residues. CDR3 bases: TGTGCCAGCAGCGTAGGACTCCATGACACAGATACGCAGTATTTT. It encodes CASSVGLHDTDTQYF.

CDR3 bases: TGTGCCAGCAGTCCCCTTGGGAGTAACTATGGCTACACCTTC. It specifies CASSPLGSNYGYTF. The V gene is TRBV6-5, the J gene TRBJ1-2; D gene ambiguous. Trimming took off 5 bases at V and 1 base at J, with 11 bases between the two ends. CDR3 length equals 14 residues. The germline CDR1 and CDR2 sequences are MNHEY and SVGAGI.

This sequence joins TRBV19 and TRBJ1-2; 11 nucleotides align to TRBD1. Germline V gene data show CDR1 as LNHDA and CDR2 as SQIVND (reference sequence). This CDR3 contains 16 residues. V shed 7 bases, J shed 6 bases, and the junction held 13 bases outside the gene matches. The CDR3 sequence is CASIKSMDRGLDGYTF. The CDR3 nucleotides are TGTGCCAGTATTAAATCGATGGACAGGGGGCTCGATGGCTACACCTTC.

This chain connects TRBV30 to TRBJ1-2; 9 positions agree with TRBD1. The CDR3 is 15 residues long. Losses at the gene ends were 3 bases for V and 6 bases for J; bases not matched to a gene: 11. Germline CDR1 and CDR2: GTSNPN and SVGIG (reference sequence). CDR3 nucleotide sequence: TGTGCCTGGAGCGACCTACCGGGACAGGGAGATGGCTACACCTTC. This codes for CAWSDLPGQGDGYTF.

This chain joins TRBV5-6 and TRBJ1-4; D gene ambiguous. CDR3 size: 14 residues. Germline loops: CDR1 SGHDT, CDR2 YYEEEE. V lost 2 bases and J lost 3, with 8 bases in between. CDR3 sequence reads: CASSFKASNEKLFF. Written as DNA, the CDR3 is TGTGCCAGCAGCTTCAAAGCTTCTAATGAAAAACTGTTTTTT.

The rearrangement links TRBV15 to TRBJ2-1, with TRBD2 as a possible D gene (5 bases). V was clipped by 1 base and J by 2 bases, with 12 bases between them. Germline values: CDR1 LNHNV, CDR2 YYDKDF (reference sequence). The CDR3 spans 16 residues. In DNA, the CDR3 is TGTGCCACCAGCAGAGTCCTCGGGGATCCCTACAATGAGCAGTTCTTC. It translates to CATSRVLGDPYNEQFF.

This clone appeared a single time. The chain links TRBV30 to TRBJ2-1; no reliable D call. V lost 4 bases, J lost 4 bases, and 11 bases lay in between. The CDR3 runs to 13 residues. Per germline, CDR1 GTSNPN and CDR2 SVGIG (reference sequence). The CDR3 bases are TGTGCCTGGACTAGACGCAGATACAATGAGCAGTTCTTC. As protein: CAWTRRRYNEQFF. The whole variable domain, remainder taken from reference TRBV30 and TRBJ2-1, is SQTIHQWPATLVQPVGSPLSLECTVEGTSNPNLYWYRQAAGRGLQLLFYSVGIGQISSEVPQNLSASRPQDRQFILSSKKLLLSDSGFYLCAWTRRRYNEQFFGPGTRLTVL.

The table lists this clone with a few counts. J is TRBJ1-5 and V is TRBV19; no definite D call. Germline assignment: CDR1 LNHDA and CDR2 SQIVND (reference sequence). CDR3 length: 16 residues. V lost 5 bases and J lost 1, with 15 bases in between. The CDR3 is CASSPGEFWSNQPQHF. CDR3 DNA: TGTGCCAGTAGTCCCGGGGAGTTTTGGAGCAATCAGCCCCAGCATTTT.

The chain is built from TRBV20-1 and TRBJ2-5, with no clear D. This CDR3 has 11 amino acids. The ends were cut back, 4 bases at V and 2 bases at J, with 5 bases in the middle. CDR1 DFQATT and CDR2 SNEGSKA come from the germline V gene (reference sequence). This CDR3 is CSAIRQETQYF. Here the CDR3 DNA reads TGCAGTGCTATTCGTCAAGAGACCCAGTACTTC.

The CDR3 nucleotides read TGTGCCAGCAGCCAAGGACAGCAGGGAGCTTTCTTT. Translated: CASSQGQQGAFF. The chain uses TRBV4-2 and TRBJ1-1, with a possible D match to TRBD1 (5 bases). Germline V gene data show CDR1 as LGHNA and CDR2 as YNFKEQ. Trimming pared 1 base from V and 10 bases from J, leaving 10 bases between. CDR3 length: 12 residues.

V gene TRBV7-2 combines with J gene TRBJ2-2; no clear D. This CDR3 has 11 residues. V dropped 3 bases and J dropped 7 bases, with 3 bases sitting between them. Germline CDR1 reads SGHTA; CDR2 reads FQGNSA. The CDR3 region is CASSFNGELFF. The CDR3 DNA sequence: TGTGCCAGCAGCTTTAACGGGGAGCTGTTTTTT.

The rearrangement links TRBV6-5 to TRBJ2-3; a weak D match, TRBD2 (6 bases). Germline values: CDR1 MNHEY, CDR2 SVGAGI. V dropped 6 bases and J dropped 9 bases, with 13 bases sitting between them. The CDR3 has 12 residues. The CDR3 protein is CASSRGGETQYF. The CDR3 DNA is TGTGCCAGCAGCCGGGGCGGGGAGACGCAGTATTTT.

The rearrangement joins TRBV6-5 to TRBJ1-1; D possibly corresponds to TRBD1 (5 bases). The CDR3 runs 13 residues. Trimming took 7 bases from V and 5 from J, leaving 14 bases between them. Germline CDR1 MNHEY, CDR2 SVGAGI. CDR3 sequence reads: CASTLLRGTEAFF. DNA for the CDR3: TGTGCCAGCACCCTACTCCGGGGGACTGAAGCTTTCTTT.